Many counts were recorded for the clone carrying this TCR beta chain. The antigen is undetermined. V lost 5 bases to trimming and J lost 8 bases, with 21 bases between them. CDR1 and CDR2 from the germline V gene are SGHAT and FQNNGV. The CDR3 runs 16 residues. Template material for amplifying TCR beta CDR3 regions consisted of RNA transcripts. First-round RT-PCR with HTBI primers amplified the TCR CDR3 region. One entry per CDR3 protein, called by TCRdb with MiXCR from the multiplex PCR reads. The sample shows 640,000 or so distinct CDR3 sequences, 14% of them seen only once. This sample is drawn from a study of T cells in Graves' hyperthyroidism and ophthalmopathy. Study-wide background: Peripheral blood was collected at initial diagnosis, before any treatment. Study-wide results and caveats: Blood also carried most thyroid clonotypes expanded above 0.001.

PBMCs were derived from under 13 ml fresh peripheral blood. The TCR comes from a woman aged 18-29 years with Graves' ophthalmopathy. The sequencing sample was made of blood. The V gene is TRBV11-2, the J gene TRBJ2-2, with D unresolved. CDR3 sequence: CASSVLLGPPLGELFF. The CDR3 DNA sequence: TGTGCCAGCAGCGTCCTTCTAGGACCCCCATTGGGGGAGCTGTTTTTT.